What follows are 21 T cell receptor beta chains derived from one specimen sequenced in a study of blood T cell repertoires in COVID-19 (dated by TCRdb to about 2020). Libraries were built with the immunoSEQ multiplex PCR assay. The table was pulled from immuneACCESS by TCRdb, which kept in-frame rearrangements only. Such tables lose some clones; where checked, under half of the loss comes from unresolved V genes, and the rest has no known cause. This sample is represented by roughly 98,000 clones; around 82% of them were singletons. The ten largest clones represent roughly 11% of the sample. The specimen was peripheral blood. The receptors come from a man aged 65-85 years with active or convalescent COVID-19.

J is TRBJ2-5 and V is TRBV19; 7 positions match TRBD2. Germline lookup yields CDR1 LNHDA and CDR2 SQIVND (reference sequence). After removal of 5 bases from V and 1 base from J, the junction contained 4 bases not matched to a gene. The CDR3 has 14 amino acids. CDR3 protein: CASSGTTSQETQYF. CDR3 sequence (DNA): TGTGCCAGTAGTGGGACTACTTCCCAAGAGACCCAGTACTTC.

The chain uses TRBV9 and TRBJ2-1, with TRBD2 identical over 11 bases. The CDR3 runs 19 residues. Germline CDR1 and CDR2: SGDLS and YYNGEE. V was clipped by 0 bases and J by 4 bases; unmatched bases: 12. The CDR3 nucleotides are TGTGCCAGCAGCGTAGCTGAGTCGGGGACTAGCGGTACATACAATGAGCAGTTCTTC. It translates to CASSVAESGTSGTYNEQFF.

This rearrangement joins TRBV6-5 to TRBJ1-3; D possibly corresponds to TRBD1 (6 bases). V was trimmed by 5 bases and J by 1 base, leaving 12 bases between them. Germline values: CDR1 MNHEY, CDR2 SVGAGI. The CDR3 length is 15 residues. CDR3 in DNA: TGTGCCAGCAGTCGGATCGGGACATCTGGAAACACCATATATTTT. Translation gives CASSRIGTSGNTIYF.

This chain links TRBV7-2 with TRBJ2-7; 14 bases fit TRBD2. CDR3 size: 18 residues. Germline CDR1 SGHTA, CDR2 FQGNSA. Trimming removed 5 bases from V and 6 bases from J; junction bases left unmatched: 15. The CDR3 region has the DNA TGTGCCAGCAGCACCCGACTAGCGGGGGGGGGCGCGCTTCCCGAGCAGTACTTC. It specifies CASSTRLAGGGALPEQYF. Drawing the rest from reference TRBV7-2 and TRBJ2-7, the complete variable domain is GAGVSQSPSNKVTEKGKDVELRCDPISGHTALYWYRQSLGQGLEFLIYFQGNSAPDKSGLPSDRFSAERTGGSVSTLTIQRTQQEDSAVYLCASSTRLAGGGALPEQYFGPGTRLTVT.

The CDR3 sequence: CASRGQGWYGYTF. DNA of the CDR3: TGTGCCAGCAGAGGACAGGGATGGTATGGCTACACCTTC. The chain couples TRBV2 to TRBJ1-2; 8 bases line up with TRBD1. In germline, CDR1 is SNHLY, CDR2 FYNNEI. This CDR3 spans 13 amino acids. With 6 bases clipped from V and 5 bases from J, the junction kept 5 bases outside the gene matches.

V usage is TRBV4-3 and J usage is TRBJ1-1, with 11 bases aligning to TRBD1. CDR1 and CDR2 (germline): LGHNA, YSLEER. This CDR3 spans 14 amino acids. The V and J ends lost 3 bases and 6 bases, in that order; junction bases with no gene match: 3. The CDR3 nucleotides are TGCGCCAGCAGCCATTCGGGACAGGGGGCTGAAGCTTTCTTT. It is translated as CASSHSGQGAEAFF.

This sequence joins TRBV19 and TRBJ1-6; maybe TRBD1 (5 bases). Between the trimmed V and J ends, which lost 3 bases and 6 bases, there was a span of 9 bases. Germline V CDR1 and CDR2: LNHDA, SQIVND (reference sequence). The CDR3 loop spans 14 amino acids. CDR3 sequence reads: CASSIAGINSPLHF. DNA of the CDR3: TGTGCCAGTAGTATCGCAGGGATTAATTCACCCCTCCACTTT.

This clone came up once. V and J are TRBV4-3 and TRBJ2-7; TRBD2 matches at 9 bases. Losses at the gene ends were 4 bases for V and 7 bases for J; bases not matched to a gene: 14. This CDR3 is 16 amino acids long. CDR1 is LGHNA and CDR2 is YSLEER in the germline V gene. The CDR3 loop reads CASSPNLAGAQNEQYF. CDR3 sequence (DNA): TGCGCCAGCAGCCCGAACTTAGCGGGGGCCCAGAATGAGCAGTACTTC.

The V and J genes are TRBV2 and TRBJ1-5; TRBD1 aligns across 11 bases. CDR1 is SNHLY, CDR2 FYNNEI, per germline. This CDR3 has 15 amino acids. V was pared by 6 bases and J by 5 bases, with 6 bases of the junction left unmatched. The CDR3 region is CASSRDRGYDQPQHF. Here the CDR3 DNA reads TGTGCCAGCAGCAGGGACAGGGGGTACGATCAGCCCCAGCATTTT.

The chain is built from TRBV7-9 and TRBJ1-1, with TRBD1 as a possible D gene (6 bases). Deletions cut 5 bases from V and 5 bases from J, with 9 bases between. Germline-derived CDR1 and CDR2 are SEHNR and FQNEAQ (reference sequence). The CDR3 runs to 12 residues. CDR3 sequence: CASSHTGTEAFF. The DNA for the CDR3 is TGTGCCAGCAGCCATACAGGGACTGAAGCTTTCTTT.

The chain uses TRBV6-1 and TRBJ2-5; possible D gene TRBD2, 6 bases. This CDR3 spans 17 amino acids. Germline V gene sequence: CDR1 MNHNS, CDR2 SASEGT. V dropped 2 bases and J dropped 4 bases, with 20 bases sitting between them. CDR3 loop: CASSEPRGVPSGETQYF. For the CDR3, the DNA is TGTGCCAGCAGTGAACCCCGCGGGGTCCCTTCGGGAGAGACCCAGTACTTC.

The rearrangement uses TRBV12-3 or TRBV12-4 and TRBJ2-5; D gene unclear. This CDR3 contains 12 residues. Trimming stripped 3 bases from V and 5 bases from J, with 7 bases between. CDR3 DNA sequence: TGTGCCAGCAGTTTGACTGGTGAGACCCAGTACTTC. Translated: CASSLTGETQYF.

CDR3 sequence: CASSLVAGGRSDTQYF. DNA for the CDR3: TGTGCCAGCAGCTTAGTAGCGGGGGGGCGGTCAGATACGCAGTATTTT. The gene calls are TRBV7-2 and TRBJ2-3; 11 bases map to TRBD2. This CDR3 is built from 16 residues. The germline V gene encodes CDR1 SGHTA and CDR2 FQGNSA. V dropped 1 base and J dropped 4; count of bases not matched to a gene: 4. Together with reference TRBV7-2 and TRBJ2-3, the CDR3 gives the full variable domain: GAGVSQSPSNKVTEKGKDVELRCDPISGHTALYWYRQSLGQGLEFLIYFQGNSAPDKSGLPSDRFSAERTGGSVSTLTIQRTQQEDSAVYLCASSLVAGGRSDTQYFGPGTRLTVL.

The chain is built from TRBV19 and TRBJ2-2, with D tentatively TRBD1 (6 bases). There are 14 residues in the CDR3. V was clipped by 9 bases and J by 1 base, with 12 bases between them. Germline V gene data show CDR1 as LNHDA and CDR2 as SQIVND (reference sequence). CDR3 coding DNA: TGTGCCAGCCGTGGGGACAAGAACACCGGGGAGCTGTTTTTT. This gives the protein CASRGDKNTGELFF.

CDR3 region: CASSLELGTSGVLGANVLTF. CDR3 coding DNA: TGTGCCAGCAGCTTAGAATTGGGGACTAGCGGGGTGCTTGGGGCCAACGTCCTGACTTTC. The chain couples TRBV11-3 to TRBJ2-6; 13 positions match TRBD2. Germline CDR1 SGHNT, CDR2 YENEEA. CDR3 length: 20 amino acids. The V and J ends lost 0 bases and 3 bases, in that order; junction bases with no gene match: 8.

The chain recombines TRBV7-8 with TRBJ1-1, with D perhaps TRBD1 (5 bases). V shed 5 bases and J shed 7 bases, with 14 bases lying between them. The germline V gene encodes CDR1 SGHVS and CDR2 FQNEAQ. This CDR3 has 13 residues. In DNA, the CDR3 is TGTGCCAGCAGCCCCCCCGACAGACTTGAAGCTTTCTTT. Protein sequence: CASSPPDRLEAFF. Full variable domain (missing parts from reference TRBV7-8 and TRBJ1-1): GAGVSQSPRYKVAKRGQDVALRCDPISGHVSLFWYQQALGQGPEFLTYFQNEAQLDKSGLPSDRFFAERPEGSVSTLKIQRTQQEDSAVYLCASSPPDRLEAFFGQGTRLTVV.

This sequence joins TRBV5-4 and TRBJ2-3, with 11 positions matching TRBD2. The CDR3 is 16 residues long. V dropped 4 bases and J dropped 5; count of bases not matched to a gene: 9. Germline CDR1 SGHNT, CDR2 YYREEE (reference sequence). DNA of the CDR3: TGTGCCAGCAGCGGGTCGACTAGCGGGGTGGGAGATACGCAGTATTTT. Its protein product is CASSGSTSGVGDTQYF.

V is TRBV19 and J is TRBJ2-3, with D maybe TRBD1 (5 bases). With 5 bases removed from V and 2 bases from J, the gap between germline ends came to 14 bases. The CDR3 is 15 amino acids. The germline V gene has CDR1 LNHDA and CDR2 SQIVND (reference sequence). CDR3 sequence (DNA): TGTGCCAGTAGTGTCTCCAGGGTTGTCACAGATACGCAGTATTTT. Translating it yields CASSVSRVVTDTQYF.

The chain uses TRBV7-9 and TRBJ2-5, with TRBD1 as a possible D gene (5 bases). The V and J ends lost 4 bases and 2 bases respectively, with 11 bases between them. Germline-derived CDR1 and CDR2 are SEHNR and FQNEAQ (reference sequence). The CDR3 is made up of 14 amino acids. CDR3 nucleotides: TGTGCCAGCAGCTACCTACAGGTTCAAGAGACCCAGTACTTC. This sequence encodes CASSYLQVQETQYF.

The rearrangement links TRBV6-5 to TRBJ2-1; D is perhaps TRBD1 (6 bases). Trimming left V 6 bases short and J 9 bases short, with 21 bases between. This CDR3 spans 15 amino acids. The germline gives CDR1 MNHEY, CDR2 SVGAGI. CDR3 bases: TGTGCCAGCAGACCTCCGGGACAAGGGGTCGGTGAGCAGTTCTTC. As protein: CASRPPGQGVGEQFF.

The chain joins TRBV3-1 (or the pseudogene TRBV3-2) to TRBJ2-1; TRBD2 matches at 9 bases. Germline V gene data show CDR1 as LGHDT and CDR2 as YNNKEL (reference sequence). The length of the CDR3 is 14 residues. J gave up 6 bases and V 5 bases, and 5 bases lay outside the gene matches. The DNA for the CDR3 is TGTGCCAGCAGCGCGCGGGGGGGCCCCAATGAGCAGTTCTTC. As protein: CASSARGGPNEQFF.